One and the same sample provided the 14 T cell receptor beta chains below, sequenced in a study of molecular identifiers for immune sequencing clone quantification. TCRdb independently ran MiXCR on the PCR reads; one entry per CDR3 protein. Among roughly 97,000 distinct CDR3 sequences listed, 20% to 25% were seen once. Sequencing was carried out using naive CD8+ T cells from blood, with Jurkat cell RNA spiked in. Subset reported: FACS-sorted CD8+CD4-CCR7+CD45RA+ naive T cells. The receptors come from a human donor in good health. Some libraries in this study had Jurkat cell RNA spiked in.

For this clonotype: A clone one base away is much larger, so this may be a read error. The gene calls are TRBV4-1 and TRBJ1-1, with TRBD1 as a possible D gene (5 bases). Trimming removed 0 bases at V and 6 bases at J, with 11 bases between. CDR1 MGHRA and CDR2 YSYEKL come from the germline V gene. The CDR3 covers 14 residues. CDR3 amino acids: CASSQERGRPEAFF. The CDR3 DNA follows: TGCGCCAGCAGCCAAGAGAGGGGACGGCCTGAAGCTTTCTTT.

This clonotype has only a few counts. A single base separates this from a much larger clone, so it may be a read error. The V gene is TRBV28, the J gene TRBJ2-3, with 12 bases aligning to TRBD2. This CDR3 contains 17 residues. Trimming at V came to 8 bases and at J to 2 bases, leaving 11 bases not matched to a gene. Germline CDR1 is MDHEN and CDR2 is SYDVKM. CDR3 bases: TGTGCCAGCGGTCTTACCCTAGCGGGAGGGAACACAGATACGCAGTATTTT. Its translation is CASGLTLAGGNTDTQYF.

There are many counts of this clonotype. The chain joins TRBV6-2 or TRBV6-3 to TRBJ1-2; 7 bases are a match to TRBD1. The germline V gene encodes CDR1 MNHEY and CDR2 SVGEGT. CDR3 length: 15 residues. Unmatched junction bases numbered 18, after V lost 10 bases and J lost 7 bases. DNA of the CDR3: TGTGCCATCACGACAGGGCTAACGATTGTAATTGGCTACACCTTC. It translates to CAITTGLTIVIGYTF.

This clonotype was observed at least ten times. CDR3 protein: CASSLSGGRIYNEQFF. The CDR3 DNA follows: TGTGCCAGCAGCTTATCGGGAGGGAGAATCTACAATGAGCAGTTCTTC. V usage is TRBV7-9 and J usage is TRBJ2-1; 8 bases align to TRBD2. Trimming took 2 bases from V and 3 from J; bases not matched to a gene: 6. This CDR3 has 16 residues. CDR1 is SEHNR and CDR2 is FQNEAQ in the germline V gene (reference sequence). The full variable domain, completed using reference TRBV7-9 and TRBJ2-1, is DTGVSQNPRHKITKRGQNVTFRCDPISEHNRLYWYRQTLGQGPEFLTYFQNEAQLEKSRLLSDRFSAERPKGSFSTLEIQRTEQGDSAMYLCASSLSGGRIYNEQFFGPGTRLTVL.

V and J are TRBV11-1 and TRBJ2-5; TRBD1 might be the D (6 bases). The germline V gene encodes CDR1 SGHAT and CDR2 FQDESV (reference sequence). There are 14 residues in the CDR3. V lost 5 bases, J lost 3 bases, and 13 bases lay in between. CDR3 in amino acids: CASSHWDKEETQYF. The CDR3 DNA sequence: TGTGCCAGCAGCCACTGGGACAAAGAAGAGACCCAGTACTTC.

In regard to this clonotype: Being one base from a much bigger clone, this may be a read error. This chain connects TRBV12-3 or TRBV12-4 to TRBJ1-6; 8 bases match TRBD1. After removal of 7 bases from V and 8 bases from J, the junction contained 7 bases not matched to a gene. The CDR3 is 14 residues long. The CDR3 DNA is TGTGCCAGCACTACCCGGACAGGGTATTCACCCCTCCACTTT. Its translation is CASTTRTGYSPLHF.

The CDR3 loop is CASSLDLLQYQETQYF. CDR3 DNA sequence: TGTGCCAGCAGCTTAGATCTATTACAGTACCAAGAGACCCAGTACTTC. The chain has TRBV11-2 and TRBJ2-5; D not resolved. Germline V gene sequence: CDR1 SGHAT, CDR2 FQNNGV. The CDR3 has 16 amino acids. V was pared by 0 bases and J by 0 bases, with 11 bases between.

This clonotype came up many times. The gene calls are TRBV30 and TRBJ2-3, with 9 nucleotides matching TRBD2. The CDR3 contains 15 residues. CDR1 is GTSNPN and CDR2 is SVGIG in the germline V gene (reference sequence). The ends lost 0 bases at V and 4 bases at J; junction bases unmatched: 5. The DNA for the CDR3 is TGTGCCTGGAGTGTGGGTAGCGGGAGCGCAGATACGCAGTATTTT. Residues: CAWSVGSGSADTQYF.

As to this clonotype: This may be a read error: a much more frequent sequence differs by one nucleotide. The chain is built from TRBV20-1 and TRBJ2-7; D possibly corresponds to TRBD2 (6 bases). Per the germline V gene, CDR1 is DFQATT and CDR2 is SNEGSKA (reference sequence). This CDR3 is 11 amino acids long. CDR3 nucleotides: TGCAGTGCTCGTAGCGGCTACGAGCCGTACTTC. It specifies CSARSGYEPYF.

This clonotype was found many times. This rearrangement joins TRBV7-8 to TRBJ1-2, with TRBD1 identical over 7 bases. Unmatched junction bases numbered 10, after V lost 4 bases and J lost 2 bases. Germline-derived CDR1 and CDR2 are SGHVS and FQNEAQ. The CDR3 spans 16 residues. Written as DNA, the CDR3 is TGTGCCAGCAGCTCTAGTACCCTGACAGGGAACTATGGCTACACCTTC. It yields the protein CASSSSTLTGNYGYTF.

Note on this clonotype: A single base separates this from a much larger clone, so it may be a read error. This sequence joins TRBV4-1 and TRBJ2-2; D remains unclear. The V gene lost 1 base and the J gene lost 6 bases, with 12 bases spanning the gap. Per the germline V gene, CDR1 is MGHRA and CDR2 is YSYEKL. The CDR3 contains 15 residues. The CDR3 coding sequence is TGCGCCAGCAGCCAAGTTCTGGGATCGCCCGGGGAGCTGTTTTTT. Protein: CASSQVLGSPGELFF.

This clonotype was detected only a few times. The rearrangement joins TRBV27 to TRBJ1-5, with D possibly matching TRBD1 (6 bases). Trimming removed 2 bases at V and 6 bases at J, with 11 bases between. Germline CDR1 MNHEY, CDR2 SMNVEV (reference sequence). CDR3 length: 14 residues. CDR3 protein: CASSLKGVGQPQHF. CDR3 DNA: TGTGCCAGCAGTTTAAAGGGGGTTGGTCAGCCCCAGCATTTT.

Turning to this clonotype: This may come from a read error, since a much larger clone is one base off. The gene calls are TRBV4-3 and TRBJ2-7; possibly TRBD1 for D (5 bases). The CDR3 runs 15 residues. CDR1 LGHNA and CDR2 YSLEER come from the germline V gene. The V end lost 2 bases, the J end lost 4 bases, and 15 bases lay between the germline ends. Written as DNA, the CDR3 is TGCGCCAGCAGCCAATCTGGACAAGTTCCATACGAGCAGTACTTC. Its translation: CASSQSGQVPYEQYF.

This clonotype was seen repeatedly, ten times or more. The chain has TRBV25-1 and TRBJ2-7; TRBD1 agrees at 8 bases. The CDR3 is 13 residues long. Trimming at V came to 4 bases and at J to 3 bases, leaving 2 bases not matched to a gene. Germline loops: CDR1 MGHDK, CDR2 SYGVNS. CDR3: CASSAGTGYEQYF. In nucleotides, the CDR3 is TGTGCCAGCAGTGCTGGGACAGGCTACGAGCAGTACTTC.